This TCR beta chain was recorded in a study of metastatic and nonmetastatic thyroid tumors. Among the patients, none had received any treatment before thyroid surgery. This clone was found a few times. This CDR3 spans 16 amino acids. Per the germline V gene, CDR1 is MDHEN and CDR2 is SYDVKM. The V end was cut by 6 bases, the J end by 4 bases, with 20 bases between. Using MiXCR, TCRdb reanalyzed the PCR reads. The sample consists of several thousand clones, approximately 32% of them appearing once. This receptor was taken from a female donor with papillary thyroid cancer or a benign thyroid nodule (not recorded which). Some clones in this sample may be carry-over from other donors' samples. Sample: adjacent normal tissue. This sequence joins TRBV28 and TRBJ2-3, with unresolved D. CDR3 nucleotide sequence: TGTGCCAGCAGCCCTATTAAAGGACCGGGCGCAGATACGCAGTATTTT. Translating gives CASSPIKGPGADTQYF.